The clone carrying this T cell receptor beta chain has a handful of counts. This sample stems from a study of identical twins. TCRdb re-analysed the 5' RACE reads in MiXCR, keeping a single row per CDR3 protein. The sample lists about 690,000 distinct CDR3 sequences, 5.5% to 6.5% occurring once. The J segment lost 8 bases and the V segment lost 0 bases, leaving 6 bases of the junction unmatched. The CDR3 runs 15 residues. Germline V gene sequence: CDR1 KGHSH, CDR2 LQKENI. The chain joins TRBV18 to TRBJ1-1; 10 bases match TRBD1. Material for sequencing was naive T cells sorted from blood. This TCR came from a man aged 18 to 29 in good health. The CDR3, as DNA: TGTGCCAGCTCACCACCCGGGACAGGGGCTATGGAAGCTTTCTTT. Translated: CASSPPGTGAMEAFF. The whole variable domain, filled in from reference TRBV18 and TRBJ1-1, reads NAGVMQNPRHLVRRRGQEARLRCSPMKGHSHVYWYRQLPEEGLKFMVYLQKENIIDESGMPKERFSAEFPKEGPSILRIQQVVRGDSAAYFCASSPPGTGAMEAFFGQGTRLTVV.